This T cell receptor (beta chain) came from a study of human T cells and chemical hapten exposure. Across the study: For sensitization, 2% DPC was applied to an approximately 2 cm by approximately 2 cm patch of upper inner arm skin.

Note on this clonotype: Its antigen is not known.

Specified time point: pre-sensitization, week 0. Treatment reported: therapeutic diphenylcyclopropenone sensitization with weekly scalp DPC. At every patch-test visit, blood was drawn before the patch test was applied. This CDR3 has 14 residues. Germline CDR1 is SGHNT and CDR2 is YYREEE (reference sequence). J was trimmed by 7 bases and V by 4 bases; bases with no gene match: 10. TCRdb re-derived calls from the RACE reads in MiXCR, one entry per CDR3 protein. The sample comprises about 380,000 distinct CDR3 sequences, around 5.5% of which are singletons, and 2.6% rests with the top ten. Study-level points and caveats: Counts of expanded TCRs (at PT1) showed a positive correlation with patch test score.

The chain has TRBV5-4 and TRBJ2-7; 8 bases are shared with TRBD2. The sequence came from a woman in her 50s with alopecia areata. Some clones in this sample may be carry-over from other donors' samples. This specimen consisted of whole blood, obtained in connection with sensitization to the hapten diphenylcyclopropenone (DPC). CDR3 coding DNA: TGTGCCAGCAGCCCCCTGGCGGGAGGAGGGGAGCAGTACTTC. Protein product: CASSPLAGGGEQYF.